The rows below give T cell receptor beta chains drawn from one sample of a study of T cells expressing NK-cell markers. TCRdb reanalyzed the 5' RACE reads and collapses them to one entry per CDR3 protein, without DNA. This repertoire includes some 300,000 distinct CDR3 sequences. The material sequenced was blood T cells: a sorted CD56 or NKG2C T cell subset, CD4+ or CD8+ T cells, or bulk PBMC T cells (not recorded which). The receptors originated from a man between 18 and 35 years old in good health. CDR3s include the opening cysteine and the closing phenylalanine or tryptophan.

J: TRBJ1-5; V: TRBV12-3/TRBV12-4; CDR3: CASRQTGGHEPQHF
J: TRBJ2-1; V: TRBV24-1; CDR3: CATSDLGYEQFF
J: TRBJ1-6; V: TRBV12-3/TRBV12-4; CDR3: CASTPGWGQYNSPLHF
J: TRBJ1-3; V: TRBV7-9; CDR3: CASSGPGGSLGNTIYF
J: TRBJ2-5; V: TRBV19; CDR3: CASSIFGRRAEETQYF
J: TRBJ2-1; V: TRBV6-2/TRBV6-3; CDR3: CAIRGSGSHEQFF
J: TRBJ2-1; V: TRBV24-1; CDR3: CATSEPGTHSPNEQFF
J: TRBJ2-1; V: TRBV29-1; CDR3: CSTLRGRFSLF
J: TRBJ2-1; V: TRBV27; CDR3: CASSQPSGRAIHNEQFF
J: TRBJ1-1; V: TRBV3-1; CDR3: CASNAGGATEAFF
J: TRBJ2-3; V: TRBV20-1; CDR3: CSARGREAQYF
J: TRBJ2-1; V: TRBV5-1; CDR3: CASSLRQGYNEQFF
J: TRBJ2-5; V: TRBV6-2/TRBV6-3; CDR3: CASSYGLAVPGTQYF
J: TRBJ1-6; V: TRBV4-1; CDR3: CASSQAVARRTPLHF